These T cell receptor beta chains were read from a single sample in a study of blood T cells in healthy people across ages. From the 5' RACE reads, TCRdb called clonotypes with MiXCR, one entry per CDR3 protein. The repertoire consists of 1.5 million to 1.8 million distinct CDR3 sequences, with roughly 43% occurring once and the leading ten covering around 4%. Sequenced sample: blood. These receptors were obtained from a woman between 18 and 30 years old in good health. Each CDR3 is given with its conserved first and last residue. D genes are given only for firm matches. A clone size is listed for some rows: how often the clone was seen (once, few, many), or a class if it is expanded.

>TRBJ1-1|15|.|TRBV28|.
TGTGCCAGCAGCCTCACCCAACAGGGTATCACTGAAGCTTTCTTT
CASSLTQQGITEAFF
>TRBJ1-4|13|.|TRBV6-6|.
TGTGCCAGCAGTCGGGACACATCCGAAAAACTGTTTTTT
CASSRDTSEKLFF
>TRBJ1-2|12|few|TRBV20-1|.
TGCAGTGCTAGCGCAGGAGACTATGGCTACACCTTC
CSASAGDYGYTF
>TRBJ2-5|13|.|TRBV20-1|.
TGCAGTGCTCTTCCCCCAGGGTTGGAGACCCAGTACTTC
CSALPPGLETQYF
>TRBJ1-3|14|.|TRBV6-5|.
TGTGCCAGCAGTTACTCGAGAGGGGGAAACACCATATATTTT
CASSYSRGGNTIYF
>TRBJ1-2|15|once|TRBV7-9|.
TGTGCCAGCAGCAACAGACGGGAGAAACCCTATGGCTACACCTTC
CASSNRREKPYGYTF
>TRBJ1-2|13|few|TRBV7-2|TRBD1
TGTGCCAGCAGTCGAGGGGGGACAGAGCGCTACACCTTC
CASSRGGTERYTF
>TRBJ2-7|15|few|TRBV20-1|TRBD2
TGCAGTGCTAGAGCCTGGACTAGTGCTCCTAACGAGCAGTACTTC
CSARAWTSAPNEQYF
>TRBJ2-1|12|few|TRBV6-2/TRBV6-3|.
TGTGCCAGCAGAGTCAACTACAATGAGCAGTTCTTC
CASRVNYNEQFF
>TRBJ1-1|11|.|TRBV28|.
TGTGCCAGCAGTTTATTGTTAAACGCTTTCTTT
CASSLLLNAFF
>TRBJ2-5|17|.|TRBV7-2|TRBD1
TGTGCCAGCAGCTTAAAATCGATACAGGGGTTCCAAGAGACCCAGTACTTC
CASSLKSIQGFQETQYF
>TRBJ1-6|14|.|TRBV5-1|TRBD1
TGCGCCAGCGGAGAAGGGGGCGTAAATTCACCCCTCCACTTT
CASGEGGVNSPLHF
>TRBJ2-7|13|few|TRBV11-1|.
TGTGCCAGCAGCTCAGAGTTCGCTTCCGAGCAGTACTTC
CASSSEFASEQYF
>TRBJ1-2|14|.|TRBV12-3/TRBV12-4|TRBD1
TGTGCCAGCACCTTAAGGACAGGGAACTATGGCTACACCTTC
CASTLRTGNYGYTF
>TRBJ2-7|12|.|TRBV27|.
TGTGCCAGCAGCGAGGCGGCGGGCGAGCAGTACTTC
CASSEAAGEQYF
>TRBJ2-1|15|.|TRBV5-1|TRBD2
TGCGCCAGCAGCTTAGCGGGGGGGTCCCACAATGAGCAGTTCTTC
CASSLAGGSHNEQFF
>TRBJ2-3|17|few|TRBV4-2|.
TGTGCCAGCAGCCAAGATAGGCGCGGGGGCAGCACAGATACGCAGTATTTT
CASSQDRRGGSTDTQYF
>TRBJ2-3|15|.|TRBV24-1|TRBD1
TGTGCCACCAGTGATAGACAGGGGCGGATAGATACGCAGTATTTT
CATSDRQGRIDTQYF
>TRBJ2-1|18|few|TRBV29-1|.
TGCAGCGTTGCGGGGGACAGTCCTGGACTCGCGGGATATAATGAGCAGTTCTTC
CSVAGDSPGLAGYNEQFF
>TRBJ2-3|14|.|TRBV5-1|.
TGCGCCAGCACCAGGAGAGAAGGCACAGATACGCAGTATTTT
CASTRREGTDTQYF
>TRBJ1-2|14|.|TRBV7-9|TRBD1
TGTGCCAGCAGTTTGACAGGGCCTACCTATGGCTACACCTTC
CASSLTGPTYGYTF
>TRBJ1-5|15|few|TRBV20-1|.
TGCAGTGCTAGCCCTTTTATTGATTTCGATCAGCCCCAGCATTTT
CSASPFIDFDQPQHF
>TRBJ2-5|13|.|TRBV27|.
TGTGCCAGCAGTATGGGACTGAACAATGAGCAGTACTTC
CASSMGLNNEQYF
>TRBJ1-1|14|.|TRBV5-6|.
TGTGCCAGCAGCGCCGCCGGGGGGAACACTGAAGCTTTCTTT
CASSAAGGNTEAFF
>TRBJ1-2|12|.|TRBV15|.
TGTGCCACCAGCAGAGATCTTTATGGCTACACCTTC
CATSRDLYGYTF
>TRBJ2-1|19|.|TRBV20-1|TRBD1
TGCAGTGCTAGAGGTCGGGACAGGGGGCCGCGGGCCTCCTACAATGAGCAGTTCTTC
CSARGRDRGPRASYNEQFF
>TRBJ2-4|15|.|TRBV6-5|.
TGTGCCAGCAGAGATCGTTATCTAGCCAAAAACATTCAGTACTTC
CASRDRYLAKNIQYF
>TRBJ1-2|14|few|TRBV9|.
TGTGCCAGCAGCGTAGTAGCAGGGAACTATGGCTACACCTTC
CASSVVAGNYGYTF
>TRBJ1-2|13|few|TRBV6-4|TRBD1
TGTGCCAGCAGTGACTCGGTCGGGACAGGTTTCACCTTC
CASSDSVGTGFTF
>TRBJ1-2|14|few|TRBV20-1|.
TGCAGTGCTAGCGAAAACAGGGTCTTCAGTGGCTACACCTTC
CSASENRVFSGYTF
>TRBJ1-4|12|.|TRBV4-1|.
TGCGCCAGCAGCCACCTATTATCCGCGCTGTTTTTT
CASSHLLSALFF
>TRBJ2-7|14|many|TRBV2|.
TGTGCCAGCAGTGGGCAGGGGATCTTCTACGAGCAGTACTTC
CASSGQGIFYEQYF
>TRBJ1-5|16|.|TRBV4-1|.
TGCGCCAGCAGCCAAAGGGAACAGGGCCTCAATCAGCCCCAGCATTTT
CASSQREQGLNQPQHF
>TRBJ2-5|14|.|TRBV6-5|TRBD2
TGTGCCAGCAGTGCAATATTGGGGGGGGAGACCCAGTACTTC
CASSAILGGETQYF
>TRBJ1-5|20|.|TRBV21-1|.
TGTGCCAGCCACCCCTTCCGACAGTCCCCTGGGCTTTATAGCAATCAGCCCCAGCATTTT
CASHPFRQSPGLYSNQPQHF
>TRBJ1-5|13|.|TRBV20-1|.
TGCAGTGCTAGTGTAGGATCCCGGCGGCCCCAGCATTTT
CSASVGSRRPQHF
>TRBJ2-3|16|few|TRBV7-9|TRBD2
TGTGCCAGCAGCACCCCAGCGGGGGCCACCTCCGATACGCAGTATTTT
CASSTPAGATSDTQYF
>TRBJ1-2|14|.|TRBV5-1|TRBD1
TGCGCCAGCGTCTCCGGGACAGGGGGCTATGGCTACACCTTC
CASVSGTGGYGYTF
>TRBJ1-5|13|.|TRBV2|.
TGTGCCAGCAGTGCAGACAACAATCAGCCCCAGCATTTT
CASSADNNQPQHF
>TRBJ1-1|12|few|TRBV6-6|.
TGTGCCAGCAGGGCCGGGACACCTGAAGCTTTCTTT
CASRAGTPEAFF
>TRBJ2-3|12|few|TRBV6-7|.
TGTGCCAGCAGAGATATTCCAGATACGCAGTATTTT
CASRDIPDTQYF
>TRBJ1-6|18|many|TRBV28|.
TGTGCCAGCAGGCCGGACAGCGATAAGGGGTCCTATAATTCACCCCTCCACTTT
CASRPDSDKGSYNSPLHF
>TRBJ2-1|11|.|TRBV30|.
TGTGCCTGGAGTGTTTTTCTTGAGCAGTTCTTC
CAWSVFLEQFF
>TRBJ2-2|13|.|TRBV15|.
TGTGCCACCAGCAGAGATCTTGACGGGGAGCTGTTTTTT
CATSRDLDGELFF
>TRBJ2-1|12|.|TRBV14|.
TGTGCCAGCAGCCCCCAACTAGGGGGGCAGTTCTTC
CASSPQLGGQFF
>TRBJ2-4|14|few|TRBV9|.
TGTGCCAGCAGCGGAGGAGGAGGGAAAAACATTCAGTACTTC
CASSGGGGKNIQYF
>TRBJ2-3|15|.|TRBV7-2|TRBD1
TGTGCCAGCAGCTCAACGCAGGGGGGCACAGATACGCAGTATTTT
CASSSTQGGTDTQYF
>TRBJ2-1|13|.|TRBV4-1|.
TGCGCCAGCAGCCATGATAGCGGTTACGAGCAGTTCTTC
CASSHDSGYEQFF
>TRBJ2-5|15|.|TRBV5-1|.
TGCGCCAGCAGCTTGGCCTGGCAGATGGAAGAGACCCAGTACTTC
CASSLAWQMEETQYF
>TRBJ2-4|14|.|TRBV27|TRBD1
TGTGCCAGCAAACCCCGGGACAGGGATGGAGAGCAGTACTTC
CASKPRDRDGEQYF
>TRBJ2-1|14|.|TRBV7-9|TRBD2
TGTGCCAGCAGCTCTTTCTCGGGGGGAGAGACCCAGTTCTTC
CASSSFSGGETQFF
>TRBJ1-2|13|.|TRBV12-3/TRBV12-4|.
TGTGCCAGCAGTTTAGCGCGGGGACATGGCTACACCTTC
CASSLARGHGYTF
>TRBJ2-5|15|.|TRBV7-9|.
TGTGCCAGCCACAGGACGGGGGGCAACTACAATGAGCAGTACTTC
CASHRTGGNYNEQYF